The clone carrying this T cell receptor (beta chain) occurred many times. The entry originates in a study of blood T cell repertoires in COVID-19. Study-wide context: Italy, Spain and the United States were the sources of the convalescent and acute COVID-19 samples. Sample material is recorded as cDNA or gDNA derived from T cells, B-cell-depleted T cells, or PBMCs.

Authors' processing steps: From reference gene primer amplification, estimates of nucleated cell counts were derived. Clones were read by immunoSEQ multiplex PCR, and TCRdb kept only the in-frame ones, dropping some. The V and J calls and clone size come from that table; D and trimming were worked out from the DNA. The sample shows about 78,000 clones, 86% of them seen only once. The V gene end was trimmed by 1 base and the J gene end by 9 bases; junction bases not matched to a gene: 8. CDR3 length: 16 amino acids. Germline V CDR1 and CDR2: SEHNR, FQNEAQ (reference sequence). Sequencing input: peripheral blood. The gene calls are TRBV7-9 and TRBJ2-1; 11 bases line up with TRBD2. The clonotype comes from a woman between 55 and 75 years old with acute or convalescent COVID-19. CDR3 region: CASSLGGALAGGEQFF. The DNA for the CDR3 is TGTGCCAGCAGCTTAGGAGGAGCGCTAGCGGGAGGTGAGCAGTTCTTC. Supplemented by reference TRBV7-9 and TRBJ2-1, the full variable domain reads DTGVSQNPRHKITKRGQNVTFRCDPISEHNRLYWYRQTLGQGPEFLTYFQNEAQLEKSRLLSDRFSAERPKGSFSTLEIQRTEQGDSAMYLCASSLGGALAGGEQFFGPGTRLTVL.